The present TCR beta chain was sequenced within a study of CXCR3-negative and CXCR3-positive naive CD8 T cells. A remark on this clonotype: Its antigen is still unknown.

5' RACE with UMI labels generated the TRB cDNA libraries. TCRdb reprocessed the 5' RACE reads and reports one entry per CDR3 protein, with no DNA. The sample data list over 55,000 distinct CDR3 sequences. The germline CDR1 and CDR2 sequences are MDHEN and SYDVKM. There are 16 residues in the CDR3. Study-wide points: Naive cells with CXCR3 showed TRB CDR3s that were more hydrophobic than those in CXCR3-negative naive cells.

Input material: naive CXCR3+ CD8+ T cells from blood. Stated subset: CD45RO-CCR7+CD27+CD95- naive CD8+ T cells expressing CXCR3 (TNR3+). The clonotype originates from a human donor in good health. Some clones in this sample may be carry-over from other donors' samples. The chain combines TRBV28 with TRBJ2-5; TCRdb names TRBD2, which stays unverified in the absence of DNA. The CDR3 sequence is CASSHSGLAITETQYF.